Listed below are T cell receptor beta chains from one sample, sequenced in a study of shared clonotypes between healthy human individuals. Assay: immunoSEQ multiplex PCR; the TCRdb copy retains only in-frame clones and omits some. The sample has about 2 million clones, approximately 95% seen once. The specimen was naive CD8+ T cells sorted from blood. The source is a man younger than 35 in good health. Both conserved end residues are part of each CDR3. A D gene is named only where the DNA matches it firmly. Expanded clones get a size class; other rows say once, few or many, or leave the size out.

v_call: TRBV18; clone_size: -; d_call: -; j_call: TRBJ2-1; cdr3_aa: CASSPGGVDPGNEQFF; cdr3_nt: TGTGCCAGCTCACCGGGGGGCGTAGACCCGGGCAATGAGCAGTTCTTC
v_call: TRBV13; clone_size: -; d_call: -; j_call: TRBJ2-3; cdr3_aa: CASSSLEGKATDTQYF; cdr3_nt: TGTGCCAGCAGCTCCCTAGAGGGGAAGGCCACAGATACGCAGTATTTT
v_call: TRBV5-1; clone_size: -; d_call: -; j_call: TRBJ2-1; cdr3_aa: CASSVDGSSYNEQFF; cdr3_nt: TGCGCCAGCAGCGTAGACGGGAGCTCCTACAATGAGCAGTTCTTC
v_call: TRBV28; clone_size: -; d_call: TRBD2; j_call: TRBJ2-1; cdr3_aa: CASSPRLAEPYNEQFF; cdr3_nt: TGTGCCAGCAGTCCCAGACTAGCGGAGCCCTACAATGAGCAGTTCTTC
v_call: TRBV13; clone_size: few; d_call: -; j_call: TRBJ2-7; cdr3_aa: CASSLGGASYEQYF; cdr3_nt: TGTGCCAGCAGCTTAGGGGGGGCCTCCTACGAGCAGTACTTC
v_call: TRBV4-1; clone_size: once; d_call: TRBD1; j_call: TRBJ1-1; cdr3_aa: CASSQGQGRTEAFF; cdr3_nt: TGCGCCAGCAGCCAAGGACAGGGTAGGACTGAAGCTTTCTTT
v_call: TRBV11-3; clone_size: -; d_call: -; j_call: TRBJ2-3; cdr3_aa: CASSLGADTQYF; cdr3_nt: TGTGCCAGCAGCTTAGGGGCAGATACGCAGTATTTT
v_call: TRBV4-2; clone_size: -; d_call: TRBD1; j_call: TRBJ1-2; cdr3_aa: CASSPTPKGDSDGYTF; cdr3_nt: TGTGCCAGCAGCCCCACCCCGAAGGGGGACAGTGATGGCTACACCTTC
v_call: TRBV28; clone_size: -; d_call: -; j_call: TRBJ1-1; cdr3_aa: CASSPGPGTEAFF; cdr3_nt: TGTGCCAGCAGCCCCGGCCCGGGCACTGAAGCTTTCTTT
v_call: TRBV27; clone_size: -; d_call: TRBD2; j_call: TRBJ2-1; cdr3_aa: CASSRSPGGNEQFF; cdr3_nt: TGTGCCAGCAGCCGGAGCCCGGGGGGGAATGAGCAGTTCTTC
v_call: TRBV6-5; clone_size: -; d_call: -; j_call: TRBJ2-3; cdr3_aa: CASSRLVGSTDTQYF; cdr3_nt: TGTGCCAGCAGTCGACTAGTGGGGTCAACAGATACGCAGTATTTT
v_call: TRBV28; clone_size: -; d_call: TRBD1; j_call: TRBJ1-2; cdr3_aa: CASSSGMLIEGARTNYGYTF; cdr3_nt: TGTGCCAGCAGTTCCGGTATGCTGATTGAGGGGGCGAGAACCAACTATGGCTACACCTTC
v_call: TRBV2; clone_size: once; d_call: TRBD2; j_call: TRBJ2-7; cdr3_aa: CASSGLAEVLSYEQYF; cdr3_nt: TGTGCCAGCAGCGGACTAGCGGAGGTCCTCTCCTACGAGCAGTACTTC
v_call: TRBV9; clone_size: -; d_call: TRBD2; j_call: TRBJ2-3; cdr3_aa: CASSLRDLAGGPDTQYF; cdr3_nt: TGTGCCAGCAGCCTTAGAGATTTAGCGGGAGGGCCGGATACGCAGTATTTT
v_call: TRBV7-8; clone_size: -; d_call: -; j_call: TRBJ1-6; cdr3_aa: CASSLGTANNSPLHF; cdr3_nt: TGTGCCAGCAGCTTAGGGACGGCGAATAATTCACCCCTCCACTTT
v_call: TRBV28; clone_size: -; d_call: TRBD2; j_call: TRBJ2-5; cdr3_aa: CASSFVGQRGETQYF; cdr3_nt: TGTGCCAGCAGTTTCGTCGGACAGCGGGGGGAGACCCAGTACTTC
v_call: TRBV5-4; clone_size: -; d_call: -; j_call: TRBJ2-7; cdr3_aa: CAPRDGGQYEQYF; cdr3_nt: TGTGCCCCCCGGGACGGCGGCCAGTACGAGCAGTACTTC
v_call: TRBV7-6; clone_size: once; d_call: -; j_call: TRBJ2-7; cdr3_aa: CASSPTGIPYEQYF; cdr3_nt: TGTGCCAGCAGCCCGACAGGTATCCCCTACGAGCAGTACTTC
v_call: TRBV10-3; clone_size: -; d_call: -; j_call: TRBJ2-3; cdr3_aa: CATKGPDDTQYF; cdr3_nt: TGTGCCACAAAAGGACCGGATGATACGCAGTATTTT
v_call: TRBV5-4; clone_size: -; d_call: -; j_call: TRBJ1-2; cdr3_aa: CASSITTVNYGYTF; cdr3_nt: TGTGCCAGCAGCATAACGACGGTGAACTATGGCTACACCTTC
v_call: TRBV28; clone_size: -; d_call: -; j_call: TRBJ2-5; cdr3_aa: CASSLGNDNQETQYF; cdr3_nt: TGTGCCAGCAGTTTAGGAAATGACAACCAAGAGACCCAGTACTTC
v_call: TRBV7-9; clone_size: once; d_call: -; j_call: TRBJ2-1; cdr3_aa: CASSLAIGGYNEQFF; cdr3_nt: TGTGCCAGCAGCTTAGCCATCGGCGGCTACAATGAGCAGTTCTTC
v_call: TRBV19; clone_size: -; d_call: TRBD1; j_call: TRBJ2-1; cdr3_aa: CASRPGGNEQFF; cdr3_nt: TGTGCCAGTAGGCCAGGGGGCAATGAGCAGTTCTTC
v_call: TRBV6-5; clone_size: -; d_call: TRBD1; j_call: TRBJ2-7; cdr3_aa: CASSSVLGQIYEQYF; cdr3_nt: TGTGCCAGCAGTTCCGTTCTGGGACAGATCTACGAGCAGTACTTC
v_call: TRBV19; clone_size: once; d_call: TRBD1; j_call: TRBJ1-1; cdr3_aa: CAVGQGATNTEAFF; cdr3_nt: TGTGCCGTGGGGCAGGGGGCGACGAACACTGAAGCTTTCTTT
v_call: TRBV2; clone_size: -; d_call: TRBD1; j_call: TRBJ1-5; cdr3_aa: CASRWTGQGNQPQHF; cdr3_nt: TGTGCCAGCAGGTGGACGGGACAGGGGAATCAGCCCCAGCATTTT
v_call: TRBV11-2; clone_size: -; d_call: TRBD2; j_call: TRBJ2-7; cdr3_aa: CASSLGAGGPYEQYF; cdr3_nt: TGTGCCAGCAGCCTCGGGGCGGGGGGCCCCTACGAGCAGTACTTC
v_call: TRBV27; clone_size: -; d_call: -; j_call: TRBJ1-5; cdr3_aa: CASRSGSQPQHF; cdr3_nt: TGTGCCAGCAGGTCAGGGTCCCAGCCCCAGCATTTT
v_call: TRBV9; clone_size: -; d_call: TRBD1; j_call: TRBJ2-3; cdr3_aa: CASRAGTGGTDTQYF; cdr3_nt: TGTGCCAGCAGAGCCGGGACAGGGGGCACAGATACGCAGTATTTT
v_call: TRBV6-5; clone_size: few; d_call: TRBD2; j_call: TRBJ2-1; cdr3_aa: CASTPGTSGRNEQFF; cdr3_nt: TGTGCCAGCACCCCGGGGACTAGCGGGAGAAATGAGCAGTTCTTC
v_call: TRBV27; clone_size: once; d_call: -; j_call: TRBJ2-7; cdr3_aa: CASSLWAGNHEQYF; cdr3_nt: TGTGCCAGCAGTTTATGGGCTGGGAATCACGAGCAGTACTTC
v_call: TRBV2; clone_size: -; d_call: -; j_call: TRBJ1-2; cdr3_aa: CASSEPQGPGAFAF; cdr3_nt: TGTGCCAGCAGTGAGCCCCAAGGCCCAGGGGCTTTCGCCTTC
v_call: TRBV7-8; clone_size: -; d_call: TRBD2; j_call: TRBJ2-3; cdr3_aa: CASSLEREDILDSTDTQYF; cdr3_nt: TGTGCCAGCAGCTTAGAGCGGGAGGACATTTTAGATAGCACAGATACGCAGTATTTT
v_call: TRBV19; clone_size: -; d_call: TRBD2; j_call: TRBJ2-5; cdr3_aa: CASSMTSGSRETQYF; cdr3_nt: TGTGCCAGTAGTATGACTAGCGGGAGTAGAGAGACCCAGTACTTC
v_call: TRBV27; clone_size: -; d_call: -; j_call: TRBJ2-7; cdr3_aa: CASSYGPSNEQYF; cdr3_nt: TGTGCCAGCAGTTATGGTCCCTCGAACGAGCAGTACTTC
v_call: TRBV9; clone_size: -; d_call: TRBD2; j_call: TRBJ2-2; cdr3_aa: CASSGLATGELFF; cdr3_nt: TGTGCCAGTTCGGGACTAGCGACCGGGGAGCTGTTTTTT
v_call: TRBV6-1; clone_size: once; d_call: -; j_call: TRBJ2-2; cdr3_aa: CASSVLTGELFF; cdr3_nt: TGTGCCAGCAGTGTTCTCACCGGGGAGCTGTTTTTT
v_call: TRBV19; clone_size: -; d_call: TRBD1; j_call: TRBJ2-1; cdr3_aa: CASRQGDEQFF; cdr3_nt: TGTGCCAGTCGACAGGGTGATGAGCAGTTCTTC
v_call: TRBV28; clone_size: -; d_call: TRBD1; j_call: TRBJ2-5; cdr3_aa: CASGQGRQTQYF; cdr3_nt: TGTGCCAGCGGACAGGGGCGTCAGACCCAGTACTTC
v_call: TRBV27; clone_size: -; d_call: -; j_call: TRBJ1-1; cdr3_aa: CASSDGYTEAFF; cdr3_nt: TGTGCCAGCAGCGACGGTTATACTGAAGCTTTCTTT
v_call: TRBV5-1; clone_size: -; d_call: TRBD1; j_call: TRBJ2-7; cdr3_aa: CASSQGQGPYEQYF; cdr3_nt: TGCGCCAGCAGCCAGGGACAGGGGCCCTACGAGCAGTACTTC
v_call: TRBV6-5; clone_size: -; d_call: TRBD2; j_call: TRBJ2-7; cdr3_aa: CASSYLWTSSEREQYF; cdr3_nt: TGTGCCAGCAGTTACTTATGGACTAGCTCGGAACGGGAGCAGTACTTC
v_call: TRBV14; clone_size: -; d_call: -; j_call: TRBJ2-1; cdr3_aa: CASSQGGSNEQFF; cdr3_nt: TGTGCCAGCAGCCAAGGGGGGAGCAATGAGCAGTTCTTC
v_call: TRBV6-5; clone_size: -; d_call: TRBD2; j_call: TRBJ2-1; cdr3_aa: CASSYDGSGVNEQFF; cdr3_nt: TGTGCCAGCAGTTACGATGGTAGCGGGGTTAATGAGCAGTTCTTC
v_call: TRBV5-6; clone_size: -; d_call: -; j_call: TRBJ2-5; cdr3_aa: CASSWIKEGWETQYF; cdr3_nt: TGTGCCAGCAGCTGGATAAAAGAAGGGTGGGAGACCCAGTACTTC
v_call: TRBV11-2; clone_size: -; d_call: -; j_call: TRBJ2-1; cdr3_aa: CASSPGTLQFF; cdr3_nt: TGTGCCAGCAGCCCCGGGACTCTTCAGTTCTTC
v_call: TRBV27; clone_size: -; d_call: -; j_call: TRBJ2-3; cdr3_aa: CASSFTGLGTDTQYF; cdr3_nt: TGTGCCAGCAGTTTTACAGGGTTGGGCACAGATACGCAGTATTTT
v_call: TRBV19; clone_size: -; d_call: -; j_call: TRBJ1-4; cdr3_aa: CASSIGAGRDLPNEKLFF; cdr3_nt: TGTGCCAGTAGTATTGGAGCAGGGCGCGATTTACCTAATGAAAAACTGTTTTTT
v_call: TRBV5-1; clone_size: -; d_call: -; j_call: TRBJ2-7; cdr3_aa: CASSTHYEQYF; cdr3_nt: TGCGCCAGCAGCACCCACTACGAGCAGTACTTC
v_call: TRBV27; clone_size: once; d_call: TRBD2; j_call: TRBJ2-7; cdr3_aa: CASSLRGVGSYEQYF; cdr3_nt: TGTGCCAGCAGTTTACGGGGGGTTGGGTCCTACGAGCAGTACTTC